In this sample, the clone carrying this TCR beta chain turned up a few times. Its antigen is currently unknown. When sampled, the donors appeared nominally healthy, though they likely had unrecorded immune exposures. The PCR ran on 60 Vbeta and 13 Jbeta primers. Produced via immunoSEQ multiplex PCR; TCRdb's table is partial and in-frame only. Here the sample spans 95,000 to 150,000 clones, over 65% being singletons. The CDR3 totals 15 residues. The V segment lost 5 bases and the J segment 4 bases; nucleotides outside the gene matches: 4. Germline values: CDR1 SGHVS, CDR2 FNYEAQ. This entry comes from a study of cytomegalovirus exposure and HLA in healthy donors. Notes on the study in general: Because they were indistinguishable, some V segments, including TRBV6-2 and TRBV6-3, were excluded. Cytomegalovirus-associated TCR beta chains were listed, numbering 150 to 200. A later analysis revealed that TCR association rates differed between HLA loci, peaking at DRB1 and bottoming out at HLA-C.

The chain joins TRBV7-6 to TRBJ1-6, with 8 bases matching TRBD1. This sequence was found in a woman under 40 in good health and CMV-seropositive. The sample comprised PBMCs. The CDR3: CASSRQGSYNSPLHF. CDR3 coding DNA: TGTGCCAGCAGCCGACAGGGGTCGTATAATTCACCCCTCCACTTT. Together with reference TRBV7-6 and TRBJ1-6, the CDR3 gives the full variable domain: GAGVSQSPRYKVTKRGQDVALRCDPISGHVSLYWYRQALGQGPEFLTYFNYEAQQDKSGLPNDRFSAERPEGSISTLTIQRTEQRDSAMYRCASSRQGSYNSPLHFGNGTRLTVT.